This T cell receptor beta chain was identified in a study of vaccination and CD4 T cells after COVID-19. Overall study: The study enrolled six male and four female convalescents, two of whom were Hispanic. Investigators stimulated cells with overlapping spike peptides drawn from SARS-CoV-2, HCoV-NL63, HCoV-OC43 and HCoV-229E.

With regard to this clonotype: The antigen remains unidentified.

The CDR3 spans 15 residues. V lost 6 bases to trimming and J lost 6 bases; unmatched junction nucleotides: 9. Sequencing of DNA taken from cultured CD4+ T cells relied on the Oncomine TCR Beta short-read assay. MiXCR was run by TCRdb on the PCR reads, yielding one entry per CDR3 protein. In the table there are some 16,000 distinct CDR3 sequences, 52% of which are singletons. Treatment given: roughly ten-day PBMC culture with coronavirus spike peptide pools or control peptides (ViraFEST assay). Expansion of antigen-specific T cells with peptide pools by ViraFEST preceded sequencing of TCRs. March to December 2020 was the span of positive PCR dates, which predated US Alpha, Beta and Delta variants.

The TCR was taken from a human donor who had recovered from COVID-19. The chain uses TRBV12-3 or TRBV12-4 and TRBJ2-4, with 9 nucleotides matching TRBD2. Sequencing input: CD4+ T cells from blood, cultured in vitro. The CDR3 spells CASRTLGAGGNIQYF. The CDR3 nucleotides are TGTGCCAGCAGGACCTTGGGAGCGGGGGGAAACATTCAGTACTTC.